This TCR beta chain was sequenced for a study of blood T cell repertoires in COVID-19. TCRdb's table, derived via immunoSEQ multiplex PCR, lists solely in-frame clones and lacks some. The table has more than 75,000 clones, just over 85% seen once. The specimen was peripheral blood. The origin of this receptor is a woman between 65 and 79 years old with acute or convalescent COVID-19.

The CDR3 is CASSLIRSTGELFF. CDR3 in DNA: TGTGCCAGCAGCCTGATACGGAGCACCGGGGAGCTGTTTTTT. This sequence joins TRBV7-3 and TRBJ2-2; D remains unclear. V was clipped by 5 bases and J by 4 bases, with 11 bases between them. Germline CDR1 reads SGHTA; CDR2 reads FQGTGA. CDR3 length equals 14 residues.